A single sample gave rise to the 29 T cell receptor beta chains below, sequenced in a study of beta chain features in type 1 diabetes. Whole-study findings and limits: When Type 1 diabetes patients were examined, their TCRB CDR3s proved moderately but significantly shorter in all four CD4+ subsets.

What was sequenced were expressed TCRB transcripts, since all of the isolated RNA had been reverse transcribed. Profiling relied on immunoSEQ multiplex PCR, and the TCRdb table lists in-frame clones only, not all of them. This table holds around 150,000 clones, 6.5% to 10% found once. These receptors have no known antigen. Sequenced: central memory CD4+ T cells from blood. The receptors come from a woman between 18 and 29 years old with type 1 diabetes.

The CDR3 DNA reads as TGTGCCAGCAGCTTGCCCGGGACACCATCGGATACGCAGTATTTT. Its protein is CASSLPGTPSDTQYF. The chain joins TRBV5-4 to TRBJ2-3; D might be TRBD1 (6 bases). The germline CDR1 and CDR2 sequences are SGHNT and YYREEE (reference sequence). V lost 1 base and J lost 6, with 15 bases in between. The length of the CDR3 is 15 residues. Complete variable domain (other parts from reference TRBV5-4 and TRBJ2-3): ETGVTQSPTHLIKTRGQQVTLRCSSQSGHNTVSWYQQALGQGPQFIFQYYREEENGRGNFPPRFSGLQFPNYSSELNVNALELDDSALYLCASSLPGTPSDTQYFGPGTRLTVL.

This sequence joins TRBV2 and TRBJ2-3; 10 nucleotides match TRBD2. Germline CDR1 is SNHLY and CDR2 is FYNNEI. The V segment lost 4 bases and the J segment 12 bases; nucleotides outside the gene matches: 7. The CDR3 contains 13 residues. CDR3 amino acids: CASSGGLAGDQYF. The CDR3 DNA is TGTGCCAGCAGTGGAGGCCTAGCGGGGGATCAGTATTTT.

The V gene is TRBV27, the J gene TRBJ1-2; weak D call: TRBD1 (5 bases). Per the germline V gene, CDR1 is MNHEY and CDR2 is SMNVEV (reference sequence). V lost 6 bases, J lost 6 bases, and 11 bases lay in between. The CDR3 is 12 residues long. The CDR3 region is CASRTGFNGYTF. The CDR3 coding sequence is TGTGCCAGCAGAACAGGTTTTAATGGCTACACCTTC.

There are a few counts of this clone. The chain combines TRBV4-3 with TRBJ2-2; D uncertain. Germline CDR1 reads LGHNA; CDR2 reads YSLEER. The V and J ends lost 5 bases and 4 bases respectively, with 17 bases between them. The CDR3 contains 16 residues. CDR3 coding DNA: TGCGCCAGCAGCTCCCAAGGCGCTAGTTCCACCGGGGAGCTGTTTTTT. This sequence encodes CASSSQGASSTGELFF.

This clone was observed many times. The rearrangement links TRBV28 to TRBJ2-3; D unclear. V was clipped by 5 bases and J by 1 base, with 4 bases between them. CDR1 is MDHEN and CDR2 is SYDVKM in the germline V gene. The CDR3 has 12 amino acids. CDR3 sequence reads: CASSLRTDTQYF. The DNA of the CDR3 is TGTGCCAGCAGTCTCCGCACAGATACGCAGTATTTT.

The chain employs TRBV5-6 and TRBJ2-7; 15 nucleotides line up with TRBD2. Germline CDR1 SGHDT, CDR2 YYEEEE. V lost 7 bases, J lost 0 bases, and 11 bases stayed unmatched. This CDR3 is built from 18 residues. CDR3 sequence (DNA): TGTGCCAGCGCGGCGACCGGGACTAGCGGGAGGATCTCCTACGAGCAGTACTTC. It specifies CASAATGTSGRISYEQYF. Using reference TRBV5-6 and TRBJ2-7 for the parts outside the CDR3, the full variable domain is DAGVTQSPTHLIKTRGQQVTLRCSPKSGHDTVSWYQQALGQGPQFIFQYYEEEERQRGNFPDRFSGHQFPNYSSELNVNALLLGDSALYLCASAATGTSGRISYEQYFGPGTRLTVT.

This clone was recorded a few times. The chain couples TRBV23-1 to TRBJ2-3; 7 bases agree with TRBD2. TRBV23-1 is flagged as an ORF with uncertain function. V shed 2 bases, J shed 3 bases, and the junction held 14 bases outside the gene matches. This CDR3 spans 18 amino acids. CDR3 nucleotide sequence: TGCGCCAGCAGTCAAACGGCGGGAGAGACAGAGCAAACAGATACGCAGTATTTT. This translates into CASSQTAGETEQTDTQYF.

This clone was detected only a few times. The chain carries TRBV7-2 and TRBJ2-1; D is perhaps TRBD1 (7 bases). The CDR3 runs to 16 residues. The ends were cut back, 5 bases at V and 4 bases at J, with 18 bases in the middle. In germline, CDR1 is SGHTA, CDR2 FQGNSA. The CDR3 is CASSPEGAGGYNEQFF. For the CDR3, the DNA is TGTGCCAGCAGCCCGGAGGGGGCGGGCGGTTACAATGAGCAGTTCTTC.

The chain links TRBV30 to TRBJ1-3; D unresolved. CDR1 is GTSNPN, CDR2 SVGIG, per germline (reference sequence). The CDR3 has 14 amino acids. V gave up 0 bases and J gave up 7 bases, with 13 bases separating them. The CDR3 nucleotides read TGTGCCTGGAGTGTGGAAAGGCCCGGGAACACCATATATTTT. Translated: CAWSVERPGNTIYF.

This clone showed up just a few times. The J gene is TRBJ2-1, the V gene TRBV2; 7 bases line up with TRBD2. Germline CDR1 is SNHLY and CDR2 is FYNNEI. After removal of 7 bases from V and 7 bases from J, the junction contained 10 bases not matched to a gene. This CDR3 comprises 14 residues. The CDR3 DNA reads TGTGCCAGCACGGGCGGGGGAGGGGTGAATGAGCAGTTCTTC. Its protein is CASTGGGGVNEQFF.

The V call is TRBV6-5, the J call TRBJ2-1; 9 bases fit TRBD2. The germline gives CDR1 MNHEY, CDR2 SVGAGI. The length of the CDR3 is 15 residues. The junction had 6 bases not matched to a gene; V was cut back by 6 bases and J by 3 bases. CDR3 amino acids: CASRKISGGYNEQFF. CDR3 bases: TGTGCCAGCAGGAAAATTAGCGGGGGCTACAATGAGCAGTTCTTC.

There are a few counts of this clone. The same CDR3 is also encoded by other DNA sequences in this sample. This chain links TRBV18 with TRBJ2-7; D unresolved. CDR3 length: 12 amino acids. The V and J ends lost 3 bases and 0 bases respectively, with 3 bases between them. CDR1 KGHSH and CDR2 LQKENI come from the germline V gene. As DNA, the CDR3 is TGTGCCAGCTCACCGAGCTCCTACGAGCAGTACTTC. Translating it yields CASSPSSYEQYF. Based on the CDR3 plus reference TRBV18 and TRBJ2-7, the full variable domain is NAGVMQNPRHLVRRRGQEARLRCSPMKGHSHVYWYRQLPEEGLKFMVYLQKENIIDESGMPKERFSAEFPKEGPSILRIQQVVRGDSAAYFCASSPSSYEQYFGPGTRLTVT.

With regard to this clone: The same CDR3 arises from other DNA sequences in this sample as well. J is TRBJ2-1 and V is TRBV4-1; 10 bases match TRBD1. Germline V gene sequence: CDR1 MGHRA, CDR2 YSYEKL. V trimming: 4 bases; J trimming: 6 bases; junction bases outside the gene matches: 3. CDR3 length equals 14 residues. CDR3 coding DNA: TGCGCCAGCAGCCGAGGACAGGGGGTCAATGAGCAGTTCTTC. Translated: CASSRGQGVNEQFF.

This clone was counted only a few times. The chain couples TRBV4-3 to TRBJ2-5; TRBD1 might be the D (6 bases). V was shortened by 3 bases and J by 5 bases, with 16 bases between the two germline ends. CDR3 length equals 15 residues. Per the germline V gene, CDR1 is LGHNA and CDR2 is YSLEER. CDR3 sequence reads: CASSQQGQPGETQYF. In DNA, the CDR3 is TGCGCCAGCAGCCAGCAGGGGCAGCCCGGGGAGACCCAGTACTTC.

This chain links TRBV27 with TRBJ2-7, with TRBD1 identical over 8 bases. This CDR3 spans 13 amino acids. CDR1 MNHEY and CDR2 SMNVEV come from the germline V gene (reference sequence). V lost 7 bases to trimming and J lost 7 bases; unmatched junction nucleotides: 9. This chain's CDR3 is CASNRQGAKEQYF. The CDR3 bases are TGTGCCAGCAATCGGCAGGGGGCTAAGGAGCAGTACTTC.

This clone was seen a few times. The chain couples TRBV11-1 to TRBJ2-7; tentative D call: TRBD1 (6 bases). The CDR3 runs 12 residues. V lost 7 bases and J 4 bases, leaving 11 bases between the germline ends. From germline, CDR1 is SGHAT and CDR2 FQDESV (reference sequence). The CDR3 is CASTTGYYEQYF. DNA for the CDR3: TGTGCCAGCACCACAGGGTATTACGAGCAGTACTTC.

This clone was seen only a few times. The V and J genes are TRBV7-2 and TRBJ2-1; 8 bases agree with TRBD1. CDR3 length: 13 amino acids. The germline gives CDR1 SGHTA, CDR2 FQGNSA. Unmatched junction bases numbered 4, after V lost 3 bases and J lost 9 bases. In DNA form, the CDR3 reads TGTGCCAGCAGCTTGGACAGGGTGAGTGAGCAGTTCTTC. Its translation: CASSLDRVSEQFF.

The V call is TRBV11-2, the J call TRBJ1-2; D is undetermined. The CDR3 has 14 residues. V shed 2 bases and J shed 4 bases, with 11 bases lying between them. The V gene's germline CDR1 is SGHAT and CDR2 FQNNGV. This CDR3 is CASSLSPDFYGYTF. For the CDR3, the DNA is TGTGCCAGCAGCTTATCCCCAGACTTCTATGGCTACACCTTC. Based on the CDR3 plus reference TRBV11-2 and TRBJ1-2, the full variable domain is EAGVAQSPRYKIIEKRQSVAFWCNPISGHATLYWYQQILGQGPKLLIQFQNNGVVDDSQLPKDRFSAERLKGVDSTLKIQPAKLEDSAVYLCASSLSPDFYGYTFGSGTRLTVV.

The J gene is TRBJ2-5, the V gene TRBV28; 7 positions agree with TRBD2. Per the germline V gene, CDR1 is MDHEN and CDR2 is SYDVKM. Trimming took 7 bases from V and 5 from J; bases not matched to a gene: 10. This CDR3 is built from 14 residues. CDR3 sequence reads: CASKRGGSGETQYF. CDR3 DNA: TGTGCCAGCAAAAGGGGCGGTAGCGGGGAGACCCAGTACTTC.

This clone was seen only a few times. The chain joins TRBV30 to TRBJ2-7, with TRBD2 matching over 10 bases. With the DNA end fitting TRBJ2-4 better, the J assignment may be wrong. Germline loops: CDR1 GTSNPN, CDR2 SVGIG (reference sequence). CDR3 size: 12 residues. The CDR3 loop reads CASLSGRNIQYF. The CDR3 DNA sequence: TGTGCCAGTCTTAGCGGGAGGAACATTCAGTACTTC.

Here the CDR3 reads CASSRTGTETQYF. The CDR3, as DNA: TGTGCCAGCAGTAGGACAGGGACGGAGACCCAGTACTTC. V is TRBV7-3 and J is TRBJ2-5, with TRBD1 matching 8 bases. The CDR3 has 13 amino acids. CDR1 and CDR2 (germline): SGHTA, FQGTGA. V was pared by 6 bases and J by 5 bases, with 5 bases of the junction left unmatched.

V and J are TRBV19 and TRBJ1-2, with D perhaps TRBD1 (6 bases). The CDR3 is 12 amino acids. V dropped 10 bases and J dropped 6 bases, with 15 bases sitting between them. The germline V gene has CDR1 LNHDA and CDR2 SQIVND (reference sequence). The CDR3 loop reads CAIRQAADGYTF. The CDR3 DNA reads as TGTGCCATCAGACAGGCAGCGGATGGCTACACCTTC.

This clone was seen at least ten times. This sequence joins TRBV7-2 and TRBJ2-7; no clear D. The germline V gene encodes CDR1 SGHTA and CDR2 FQGNSA. V was shortened by 1 base and J by 4 bases, with 8 bases between the two germline ends. The CDR3 spans 13 residues. CDR3 sequence reads: CASSLGSQYEQYF. In DNA, the CDR3 is TGTGCCAGCAGCTTAGGGTCGCAGTACGAGCAGTACTTC.

The chain couples TRBV5-1 to TRBJ2-7, with a tentative D call TRBD2 (6 bases). CDR1 is SGHRS, CDR2 YFSETQ, per germline. The CDR3 has 14 amino acids. V was clipped by 2 bases and J by 4 bases, with 13 bases between them. The CDR3 is CASSLMEGSYEQYF. In nucleotides, the CDR3 is TGCGCCAGCAGCTTAATGGAGGGGAGTTACGAGCAGTACTTC. The variable domain in full, completed from reference TRBV5-1 and TRBJ2-7, reads KAGVTQTPRYLIKTRGQQVTLSCSPISGHRSVSWYQQTPGQGLQFLFEYFSETQRNKGNFPGRFSGRQFSNSRSEMNVSTLELGDSALYLCASSLMEGSYEQYFGPGTRLTVT.

This clone was observed a handful of times. The chain links TRBV6-6 to TRBJ2-7; 7 nucleotides match TRBD2. Per the germline V gene, CDR1 is MNHNY and CDR2 is SVGAGI (reference sequence). The CDR3 covers 14 residues. The junction had 8 bases not matched to a gene; V was cut back by 7 bases and J by 2 bases. This chain's CDR3 is CASTRGRGTYEQYF. The CDR3 bases are TGTGCCAGCACCCGAGGGAGGGGAACCTACGAGCAGTACTTC.

The V gene is TRBV7-2, the J gene TRBJ2-3, with a tentative D call TRBD2 (7 bases). Germline values: CDR1 SGHTA, CDR2 FQGNSA. V was trimmed by 5 bases and J by 4 bases, leaving 16 bases between them. This CDR3 contains 15 residues. The CDR3, as DNA: TGTGCCAGCAGCCACGGGGGGCCCCTATCAGATACGCAGTATTTT. Translated: CASSHGGPLSDTQYF. The variable domain in full, completed from reference TRBV7-2 and TRBJ2-3, reads GAGVSQSPSNKVTEKGKDVELRCDPISGHTALYWYRQSLGQGLEFLIYFQGNSAPDKSGLPSDRFSAERTGGSVSTLTIQRTQQEDSAVYLCASSHGGPLSDTQYFGPGTRLTVL.

This clone was picked up a small number of times. This chain uses TRBV14 with TRBJ2-1; 8 bases are a match to TRBD1. CDR1 is SGHDN, CDR2 FVKESK, per germline. With V trimmed by 4 bases and J by 10 bases, 12 bases remained unmatched. CDR3 length: 15 residues. The CDR3 is CASSRLGQGGGEQFF. CDR3 nucleotides: TGTGCCAGCAGCCGCCTCGGACAGGGAGGTGGCGAGCAGTTCTTC.

The chain joins TRBV5-1 to TRBJ1-6; D uncertain. The V end lost 4 bases, the J end lost 8 bases, and 16 bases lay between the germline ends. This CDR3 is built from 15 residues. Per germline, CDR1 SGHRS and CDR2 YFSETQ. The CDR3 DNA sequence: TGCGCCAGCAGCCTAGAGGCCCCCGGGTATTCACCCCTCCACTTT. This translates into CASSLEAPGYSPLHF.

The V call is TRBV4-3, the J call TRBJ2-5; 11 bases align to TRBD1. Germline lookup yields CDR1 LGHNA and CDR2 YSLEER. The CDR3 is 17 amino acids. V dropped 0 bases and J dropped 4; count of bases not matched to a gene: 7. The CDR3 DNA sequence: TGCGCCAGCAGCCAAGAAAATGGACAGGGGGCTGTAGAGACCCAGTACTTC. This gives the protein CASSQENGQGAVETQYF.